Shown below are 11 T cell receptor beta chains from a single sample sequenced in a study of blood T cell repertoires in COVID-19. Only in-frame clones appear in the TCRdb table, and some are missing; sequencing was by immunoSEQ multiplex PCR. The sample shows roughly 79,000 clones, about 83% of them seen only once. The specimen was peripheral blood. These receptors were taken from an elderly woman with active or convalescent COVID-19.

The chain uses TRBV19 and TRBJ2-3, with 9 bases that match TRBD2. The CDR3 is made up of 13 amino acids. V was clipped by 6 bases and J by 6 bases; unmatched bases: 4. Germline V gene lookup returns CDR1 LNHDA and CDR2 SQIVND (reference sequence). The CDR3 DNA is TGTGCCAGTAGGGTAGCGGGAGCTGATACGCAGTATTTT. Amino acid sequence: CASRVAGADTQYF.

The rearrangement joins TRBV7-8 to TRBJ1-3; 7 nucleotides match TRBD1. CDR3 length: 16 residues. V trimming: 1 base; J trimming: 0 bases; junction bases outside the gene matches: 3. Germline assignment: CDR1 SGHVS and CDR2 FQNEAQ. The CDR3 here is CASSLEGQNSGNTIYF. CDR3 DNA: TGTGCCAGCAGCTTAGAGGGACAGAACTCTGGAAACACCATATATTTT.

This chain connects TRBV19 to TRBJ1-5; 9 positions match TRBD1. Germline V gene lookup returns CDR1 LNHDA and CDR2 SQIVND (reference sequence). V shed 5 bases, J shed 2 bases, and the junction held 4 bases outside the gene matches. The CDR3 runs 15 residues. In DNA, the CDR3 is TGTGCCAGTAGTCGGGACAGGGCTGGCAATCAGCCCCAGCATTTT. Amino acids: CASSRDRAGNQPQHF.

The chain is built from TRBV4-2 and TRBJ2-5; tentatively, D is TRBD1 (7 bases). V dropped 2 bases and J dropped 4 bases, with 17 bases sitting between them. This CDR3 comprises 16 residues. CDR1 is LGHNA and CDR2 is YNFKEQ in the germline V gene. CDR3 nucleotide sequence: TGTGCCAGCAGCCAACCCGAGGCAGGGGGGTTAGAGACCCAGTACTTC. Its translation: CASSQPEAGGLETQYF.

The chain employs TRBV7-9 and TRBJ2-3, with 7 bases aligning to TRBD1. Germline V gene sequence: CDR1 SEHNR, CDR2 FQNEAQ (reference sequence). The V and J ends lost 1 base and 6 bases, in that order; junction bases with no gene match: 4. This CDR3 is built from 14 residues. This CDR3 reads CASSLVGGRDTQYF. In DNA form, the CDR3 reads TGTGCCAGCAGCTTAGTAGGGGGCCGGGATACGCAGTATTTT.

V and J are TRBV4-1 and TRBJ1-2; weak D call: TRBD1 (5 bases). CDR1 is MGHRA and CDR2 is YSYEKL in the germline V gene. Trimming shortened V by 2 bases and J by 4 bases, and 14 bases separated the two germline ends. The CDR3 is made up of 15 amino acids. The CDR3 nucleotides read TGCGCCAGCAGCCAATCCCAGGGCCGTGGCTATGGCTACACCTTC. This gives the protein CASSQSQGRGYGYTF.

The rearrangement links TRBV5-1 to TRBJ2-3; D is uncertain. Germline CDR1 SGHRS, CDR2 YFSETQ. The CDR3 runs 12 residues. Trimming shortened V by 3 bases and J by 6 bases, and 8 bases separated the two germline ends. As DNA, the CDR3 is TGCGCCAGCAGCTCTTCCGGGGATACGCAGTATTTT. Encoded protein: CASSSSGDTQYF.

The chain links TRBV10-3 to TRBJ1-2; D is unresolved. The V gene's germline CDR1 is ENHRY and CDR2 SYGVKD. There are 15 residues in the CDR3. Trimming cost V 0 bases and J 4 bases, with 12 bases left between them. DNA of the CDR3: TGTGCCATCAGTGAGTCGTGGGCGAGTGCCTATGGCTACACCTTC. Translating it yields CAISESWASAYGYTF.

This chain links TRBV4-3 with TRBJ2-5; 11 bases match TRBD2. The CDR3 is made up of 16 amino acids. V was pared by 1 base and J by 2 bases, with 3 bases of the junction left unmatched. Germline CDR1 LGHNA, CDR2 YSLEER. CDR3 nucleotides: TGCGCCAGCAGCCAAGGGTTAGCGGGGGGGCAAGAGACCCAGTACTTC. It translates to CASSQGLAGGQETQYF.

V gene TRBV10-2 combines with J gene TRBJ2-7, with 10 nucleotides matching TRBD1. CDR3 length: 17 amino acids. The V segment lost 6 bases and the J segment 6 bases; nucleotides outside the gene matches: 17. CDR1 WSHSY and CDR2 SAAADI come from the germline V gene. The DNA for the CDR3 is TGCGCCAGCAGCCCTGGGTACGCGGACAGGGGGAGGTTCGAGCAGTACTTC. Residues: CASSPGYADRGRFEQYF.

The V call is TRBV28, the J call TRBJ2-7; 9 nucleotides match TRBD1. CDR1 is MDHEN, CDR2 SYDVKM, per germline. With 7 bases clipped from V and 3 bases from J, the junction kept 10 bases outside the gene matches. This CDR3 has 15 residues. The CDR3 coding sequence is TGTGCCAGCACCTTTTTCGGGACAGGGCGCTACGAGCAGTACTTC. Amino acids: CASTFFGTGRYEQYF.